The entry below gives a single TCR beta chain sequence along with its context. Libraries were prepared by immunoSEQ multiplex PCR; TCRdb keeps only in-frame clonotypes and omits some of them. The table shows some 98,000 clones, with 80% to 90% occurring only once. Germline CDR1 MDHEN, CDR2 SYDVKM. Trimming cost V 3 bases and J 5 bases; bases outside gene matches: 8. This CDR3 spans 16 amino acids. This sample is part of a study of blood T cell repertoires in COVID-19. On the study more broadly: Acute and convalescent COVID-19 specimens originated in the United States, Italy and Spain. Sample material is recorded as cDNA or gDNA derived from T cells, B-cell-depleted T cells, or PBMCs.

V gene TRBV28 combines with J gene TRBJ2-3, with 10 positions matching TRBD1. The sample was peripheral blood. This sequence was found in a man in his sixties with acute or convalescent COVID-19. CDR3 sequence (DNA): TGTGCCAGCAGTTTTGGGGGGACAGGGGATGGAGATACGCAGTATTTT. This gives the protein CASSFGGTGDGDTQYF.